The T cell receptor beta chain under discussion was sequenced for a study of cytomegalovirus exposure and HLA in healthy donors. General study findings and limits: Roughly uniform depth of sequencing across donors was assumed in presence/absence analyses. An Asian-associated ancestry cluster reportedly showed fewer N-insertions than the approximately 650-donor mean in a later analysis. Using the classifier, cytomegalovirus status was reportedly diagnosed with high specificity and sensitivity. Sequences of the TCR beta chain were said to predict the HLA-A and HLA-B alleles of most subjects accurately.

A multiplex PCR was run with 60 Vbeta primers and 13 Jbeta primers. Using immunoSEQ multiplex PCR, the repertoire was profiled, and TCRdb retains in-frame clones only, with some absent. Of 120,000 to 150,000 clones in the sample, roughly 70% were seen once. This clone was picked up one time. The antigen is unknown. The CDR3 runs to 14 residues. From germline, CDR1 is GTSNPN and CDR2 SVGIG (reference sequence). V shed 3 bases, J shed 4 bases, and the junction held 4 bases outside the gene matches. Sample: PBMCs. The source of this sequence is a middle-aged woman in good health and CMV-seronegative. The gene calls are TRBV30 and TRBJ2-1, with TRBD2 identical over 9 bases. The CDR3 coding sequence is TGTGCCTGGAGCGGGACTAGCAGTTACAATGAGCAGTTCTTC. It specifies CAWSGTSSYNEQFF.